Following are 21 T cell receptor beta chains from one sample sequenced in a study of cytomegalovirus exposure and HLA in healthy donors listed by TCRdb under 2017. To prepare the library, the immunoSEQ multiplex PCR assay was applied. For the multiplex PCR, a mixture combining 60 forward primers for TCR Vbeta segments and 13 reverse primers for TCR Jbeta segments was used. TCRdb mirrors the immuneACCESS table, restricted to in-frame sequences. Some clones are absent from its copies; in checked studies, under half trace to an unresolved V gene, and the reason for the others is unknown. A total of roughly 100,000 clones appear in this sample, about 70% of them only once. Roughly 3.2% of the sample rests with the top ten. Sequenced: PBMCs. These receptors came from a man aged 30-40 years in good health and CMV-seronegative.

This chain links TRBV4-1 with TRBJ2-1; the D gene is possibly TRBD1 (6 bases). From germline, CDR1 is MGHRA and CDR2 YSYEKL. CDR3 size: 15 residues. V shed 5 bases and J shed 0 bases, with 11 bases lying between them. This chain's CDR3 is CASSLQGSSYNEQFF. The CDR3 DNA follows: TGCGCCAGCAGCTTACAGGGAAGCTCCTACAATGAGCAGTTCTTC.

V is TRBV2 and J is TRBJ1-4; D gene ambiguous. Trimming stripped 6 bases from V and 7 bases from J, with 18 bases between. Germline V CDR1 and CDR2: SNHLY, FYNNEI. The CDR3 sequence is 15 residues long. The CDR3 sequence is CASSAPGSWSEKLFF. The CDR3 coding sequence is TGTGCCAGCAGCGCCCCCGGGAGTTGGAGTGAAAAACTGTTTTTT.

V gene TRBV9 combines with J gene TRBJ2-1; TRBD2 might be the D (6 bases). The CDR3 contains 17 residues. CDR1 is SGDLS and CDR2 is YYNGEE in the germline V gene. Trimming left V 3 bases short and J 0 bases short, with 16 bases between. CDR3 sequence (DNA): TGTGCCAGCAGCGCCCGAGGAGGGGACGCCTCCTACAATGAGCAGTTCTTC. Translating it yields CASSARGGDASYNEQFF.

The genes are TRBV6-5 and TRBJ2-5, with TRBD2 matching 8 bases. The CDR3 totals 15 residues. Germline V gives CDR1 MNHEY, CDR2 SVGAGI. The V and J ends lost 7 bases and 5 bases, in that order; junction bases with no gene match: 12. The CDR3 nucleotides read TGTGCCAGCAAAGAGAGCGGGAGCGCCCCGGAGACCCAGTACTTC. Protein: CASKESGSAPETQYF.

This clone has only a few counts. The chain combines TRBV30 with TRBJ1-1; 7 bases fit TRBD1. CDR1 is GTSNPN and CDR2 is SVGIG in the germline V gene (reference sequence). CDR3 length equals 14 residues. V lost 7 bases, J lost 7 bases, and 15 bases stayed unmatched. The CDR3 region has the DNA TGTGCCTACGATCAGGAACAGGGGCGGGATGAAGCTTTCTTT. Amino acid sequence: CAYDQEQGRDEAFF.

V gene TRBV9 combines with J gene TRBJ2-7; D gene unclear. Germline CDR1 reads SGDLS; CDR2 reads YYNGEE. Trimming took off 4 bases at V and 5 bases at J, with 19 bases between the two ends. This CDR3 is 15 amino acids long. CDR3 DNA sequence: TGTGCCAGCAGCACAACCAGCGCGCAATCTCACGAGCAGTACTTC. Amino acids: CASSTTSAQSHEQYF.

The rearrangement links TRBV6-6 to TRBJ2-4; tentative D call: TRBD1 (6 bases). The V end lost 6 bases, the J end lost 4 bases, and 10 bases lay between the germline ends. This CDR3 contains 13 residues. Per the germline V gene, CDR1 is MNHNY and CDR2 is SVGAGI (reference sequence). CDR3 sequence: CASREQGKNIQYF. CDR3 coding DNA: TGTGCCAGCAGAGAACAGGGAAAAAACATTCAGTACTTC.

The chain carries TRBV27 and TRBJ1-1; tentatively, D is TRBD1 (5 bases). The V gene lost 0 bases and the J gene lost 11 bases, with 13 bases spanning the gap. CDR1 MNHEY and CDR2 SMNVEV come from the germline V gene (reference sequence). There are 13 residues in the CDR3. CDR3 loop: CASSLSQGRHAFF. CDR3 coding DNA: TGTGCCAGCAGTTTATCGCAGGGTAGACACGCTTTCTTT.

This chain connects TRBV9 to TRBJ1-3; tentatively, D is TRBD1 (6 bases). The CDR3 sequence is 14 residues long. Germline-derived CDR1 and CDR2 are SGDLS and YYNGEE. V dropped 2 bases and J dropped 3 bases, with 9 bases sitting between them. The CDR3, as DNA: TGTGCCAGCAGCGTGTTAGGGGGTGGAAACACCATATATTTT. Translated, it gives CASSVLGGGNTIYF. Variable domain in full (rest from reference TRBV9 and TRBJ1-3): DSGVTQTPKHLITATGQRVTLRCSPRSGDLSVYWYQQSLDQGLQFLIQYYNGEERAKGNILERFSAQQFPDLHSELNLSSLELGDSALYFCASSVLGGGNTIYFGEGSWLTVV.

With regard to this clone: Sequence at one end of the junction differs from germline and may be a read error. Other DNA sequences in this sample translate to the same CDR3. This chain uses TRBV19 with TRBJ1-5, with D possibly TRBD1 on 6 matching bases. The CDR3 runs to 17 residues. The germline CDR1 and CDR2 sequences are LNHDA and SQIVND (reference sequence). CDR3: CASSIVHGRQANQPQHF. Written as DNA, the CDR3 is TGTGCCAGCAGTATAGTACATGGGAGACAGGCTAATCAGCCCCAGCATTTT.

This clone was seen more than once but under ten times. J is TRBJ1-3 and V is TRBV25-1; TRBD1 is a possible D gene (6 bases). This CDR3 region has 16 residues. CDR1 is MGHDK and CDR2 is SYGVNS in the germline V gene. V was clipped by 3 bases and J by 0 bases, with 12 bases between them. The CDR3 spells CASSETGTSSGNTIYF. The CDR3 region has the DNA TGTGCCAGCAGTGAGACAGGTACCAGCTCTGGAAACACCATATATTTT.

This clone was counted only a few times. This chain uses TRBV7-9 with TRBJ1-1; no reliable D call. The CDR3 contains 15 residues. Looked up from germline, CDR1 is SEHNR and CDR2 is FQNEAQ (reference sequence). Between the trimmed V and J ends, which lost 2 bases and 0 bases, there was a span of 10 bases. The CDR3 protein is CASSLYGRMNTEAFF. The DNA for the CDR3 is TGTGCCAGCAGCTTATATGGGCGCATGAACACTGAAGCTTTCTTT.

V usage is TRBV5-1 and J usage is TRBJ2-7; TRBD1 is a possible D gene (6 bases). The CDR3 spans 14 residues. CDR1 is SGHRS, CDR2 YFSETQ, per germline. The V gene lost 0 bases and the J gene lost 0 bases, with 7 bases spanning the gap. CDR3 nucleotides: TGCGCCAGCAGCTTGGTGACAGGCTCCTACGAGCAGTACTTC. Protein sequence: CASSLVTGSYEQYF.

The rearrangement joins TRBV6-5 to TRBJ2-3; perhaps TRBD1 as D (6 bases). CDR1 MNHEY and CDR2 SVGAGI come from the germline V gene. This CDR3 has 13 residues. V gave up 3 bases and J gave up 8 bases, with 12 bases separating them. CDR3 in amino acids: CASSYQGSTTQYF. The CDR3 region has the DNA TGTGCCAGCAGTTATCAGGGGAGTACTACGCAGTATTTT.

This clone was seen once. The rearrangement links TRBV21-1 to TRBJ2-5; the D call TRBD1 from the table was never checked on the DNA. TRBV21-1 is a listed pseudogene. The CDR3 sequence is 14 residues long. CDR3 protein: CASSIRTGGGTQYF. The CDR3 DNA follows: TGTGCCAGCAGCATAAGGACAGGGGGGGGGACCCAGTACTTC.

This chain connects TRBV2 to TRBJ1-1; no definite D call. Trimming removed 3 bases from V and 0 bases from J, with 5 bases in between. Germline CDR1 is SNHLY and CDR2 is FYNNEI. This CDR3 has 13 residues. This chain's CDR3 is CASSDSVNTEAFF. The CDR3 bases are TGTGCCAGCAGTGATTCCGTGAACACTGAAGCTTTCTTT.

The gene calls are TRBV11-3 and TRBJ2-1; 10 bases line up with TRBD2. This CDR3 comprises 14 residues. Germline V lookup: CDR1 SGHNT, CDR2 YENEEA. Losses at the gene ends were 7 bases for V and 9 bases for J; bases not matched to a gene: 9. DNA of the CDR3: TGTGCCAGCACCATTAGCGGGAGGTCTGGTGAGCAGTTCTTC. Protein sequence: CASTISGRSGEQFF.

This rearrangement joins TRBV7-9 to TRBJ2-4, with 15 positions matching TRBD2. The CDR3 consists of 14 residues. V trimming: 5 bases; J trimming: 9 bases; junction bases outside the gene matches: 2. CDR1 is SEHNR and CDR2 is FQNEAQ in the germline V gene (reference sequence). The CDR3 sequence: CASSLGLAGGIQYF. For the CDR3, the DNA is TGTGCCAGCAGCCTGGGACTAGCGGGAGGCATTCAGTACTTC.

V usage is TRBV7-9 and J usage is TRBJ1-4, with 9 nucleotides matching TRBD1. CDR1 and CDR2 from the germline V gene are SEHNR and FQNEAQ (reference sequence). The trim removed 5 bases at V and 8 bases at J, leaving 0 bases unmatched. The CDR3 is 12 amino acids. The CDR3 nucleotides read TGTGCCAGCAGCGGGACAGGGGAAAAACTGTTTTTT. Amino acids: CASSGTGEKLFF.

CDR3 in DNA: TGTGCCAGCGGAGATAGCGGGAGGGCCGTCGGGGAGCTGTTTTTT. Its translation: CASGDSGRAVGELFF. The rearrangement links TRBV7-2 to TRBJ2-2, with 11 bases lining up with TRBD2. With 8 bases clipped from V and 7 bases from J, the junction kept 9 bases outside the gene matches. Germline assignment: CDR1 SGHTA and CDR2 FQGNSA. The CDR3 is 15 amino acids.

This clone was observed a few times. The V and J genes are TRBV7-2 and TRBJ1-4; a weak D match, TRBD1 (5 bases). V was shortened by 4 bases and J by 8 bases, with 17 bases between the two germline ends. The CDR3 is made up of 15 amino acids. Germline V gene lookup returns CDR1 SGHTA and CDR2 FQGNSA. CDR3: CASSWAIGDEEKLFF. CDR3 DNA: TGTGCCAGCAGCTGGGCAATAGGGGATGAGGAAAAACTGTTTTTT.